This record concerns one T cell receptor (beta chain) sequence. Its antigen specificity is not known. This sample stems from a study of CXCR3-negative and CXCR3-positive naive CD8 T cells (dated by TCRdb to the late 2010s). About the study as a whole: About 135 million TRB reads were obtained in total, roughly 1.5 +/- 0.3 million reads per library. Data from fewer than 12 donors, pooled across two independent experiments, went into the diversity and physicochemical repertoire analyses. TRBV-TRBJ cluster analysis included naive subsets from about five donors and memory cells from 3 donors. Paper-wide results and their limitations: Because CXCR3 expression was partially decreased after cryopreservation, freshly isolated PBMCs were used for most assays. Because surface CD5, which is linked to self-reactivity in mice, was comparable between the naive subsets, TCR interaction strength was also inferred from TRB CDR3 physicochemical properties. Within the same donor, TRBV-TRBJ usage looked similar between naive CXCR3-negative and CXCR3-positive cells, but memory cells had distinct patterns. Both naive subsets had comparably high repertoire diversity, while memory CD8+ T cells had much lower repertoire diversity. Compared with CXCR3-negative naive cells, CXCR3-positive naive cells had TRB CDR3s with higher hydrophobicity (lower Kidera factor 4), lower energy, and higher strength and volume indices.

The CDR3 measures 15 amino acids from cysteine to phenylalanine. The nucleotide record is missing. As encoded in the germline V gene, CDR1 is SGHAT while CDR2 is FQNNGV. For every CD8+ T cell subset, approximately 330,000 cells were flow-sorted straight into RLT lysis buffer, and each subset was sorted in triplicate. Naive CD8+ T cells were defined stringently as CD45RO-CCR7+CD27+CD95- to exclude memory contaminants. Peripheral blood mononuclear cells were isolated from buffy coats by standard density gradient centrifugation. Naive CXCR3-negative and CXCR3-positive CD8+ T cells were flow-sorted on a FACSAria III. Total RNA was extracted from sorted cells with an RNeasy Mini Kit. TCRdb shows the sequencer as NextSeq 550. The Human TCR Profiling Kit (MiLaboratory) was used to prepare UMI-labeled 5' RACE TRB cDNA libraries. The full amount of extracted RNA was used for cDNA synthesis, and the full amount of resulting cDNA was used for PCR amplification. Libraries were prepared in parallel using an identical number of PCR cycles. Per the source publication's procedure: About 53,000 +/- 9,400 unique UMI-labeled TRB cDNA molecules per library were extracted with MIGEC and MiXCR, with at least two reads per UMI required. On average, approximately 40,000 +/- 10,000 functional in-frame TRB CDR3 nucleotide clonotypes lacking stop codons were found per library. After each sample was downsampled to 5000 UMI-labeled TRB molecules, VDJtools was used to calculate diversity metrics such as normalized Shannon-Wiener and Chao1. VDJtools computed clonotype-size-weighted physicochemical properties of the central five CDR3 residues: interaction energy, strength, volume and Kidera factor 4. Through TCRdb reprocessing, the reads give one entry per CDR3 protein sequence; DNA is omitted. It is TCRdb's table, rather than the study itself, that gives the V and J calls and clone size. The sample's table lists a count of more than 75,000 distinct CDR3 sequences. Approximately 0.6% of the sample is in the top ten clones.

Sequencing was carried out using naive CXCR3+ CD8+ T cells from blood. The cell subset or site tag for this specimen amounts to: CD45RO-CCR7+CD27+CD95- naive CD8+ T cells expressing CXCR3 (TNR3+). The clonotype was recovered from a human donor in good health. Some clones in this sample may be carry-over from other donors' samples. The chain employs TRBV11-2 and TRBJ2-7; TCRdb reports TRBD1, a call that lacks DNA to check it against. The CDR3 region: CASSSPGQISDEQYF.